The clone carrying this TCR beta chain was detected many times. These data come from a study of human T cells and chemical hapten exposure. Overall study context: Across its roughly 24 weeks, the study gave patients weekly diphenylcyclopropenone doses to the scalp.

Sample time point: pre-sensitization, week 0. Treatment defined: therapeutic diphenylcyclopropenone sensitization with weekly scalp DPC. One entry per CDR3 protein results from TCRdb running MiXCR on the RACE reads. Here the sample spans more than 75,000 distinct CDR3 sequences, 9.6% being singletons. Trimming took off 5 bases at V and 4 bases at J, with 8 bases between the two ends. This CDR3 spans 12 amino acids. From germline, CDR1 is SGHAT and CDR2 FQNNGV. The specimen comprised whole blood, sampled in connection with sensitization to the hapten diphenylcyclopropenone (DPC). This sequence was found in a woman between 40 and 55 years old with alopecia areata. Some clones in this sample may be carry-over from other donors' samples. The genes are TRBV11-2 and TRBJ1-2, with unresolved D. CDR3 sequence reads: CASSQDVYGYTF. The CDR3 nucleotides are TGTGCCAGCAGCCAGGATGTCTATGGCTACACCTTC.